The rows below give T cell receptor beta chains drawn from one sample of a study of blood T cell repertoires in COVID-19. Clones were sequenced by immunoSEQ multiplex PCR, and TCRdb holds only the in-frame ones, with some missing. The sample records tens of thousands of clones, roughly 83% being singletons. Sample: peripheral blood. These receptors all come from a woman of 80 years or more with acute or convalescent COVID-19. The CDR3 runs from the conserved cysteine through the conserved F or W. D genes are given only for firm matches. Size is omitted from some rows. Given values are once, few, many or a class for expanded clones.

TRBJ2-5 | TRBV4-1 | - | 16 | - | TGCGCCAGCAGCCAAGATCGGGGCGGAGCGGGCGAGACCCAGTACTTC | CASSQDRGGAGETQYF
TRBJ2-7 | TRBV5-1 | once | 13 | - | TGCGCCAGCAGCTTGGCTGCAGGTGGGGAGCAGTACTTC | CASSLAAGGEQYF
TRBJ1-5 | TRBV30 | - | 13 | - | TGTGCCTGGAGTTACGGGGTAAGTCAGCCCCAGCATTTT | CAWSYGVSQPQHF
TRBJ1-2 | TRBV19 | - | 13 | - | TGTGCCAGTAGCCTCCGCGGGGGCGATGGCTACACCTTC | CASSLRGGDGYTF
TRBJ1-1 | TRBV15 | - | 14 | TRBD1 | TGTGCCACCAGTAACAGGGGGTGGAACACTGAAGCTTTCTTT | CATSNRGWNTEAFF
TRBJ2-5 | TRBV11-2 | - | 16 | TRBD1 | TGTGCCAGCAGCTTGAGTGGGACAGGGACCCAAGAGACCCAGTACTTC | CASSLSGTGTQETQYF
TRBJ2-1 | TRBV7-3 | - | 16 | TRBD2 | TGTGCCAGCAGCTTAACTGGGACTAGCAGCTACAATGAGCAGTTCTTC | CASSLTGTSSYNEQFF
TRBJ1-2 | TRBV13 | once | 14 | TRBD1 | TGTGCCAGCAGCCCCGACAGGGGGGGAGGGGGCTACACCTTC | CASSPDRGGGGYTF
TRBJ1-4 | TRBV2 | - | 15 | - | TGTGCCAGCAGTGTTCTTGGGCCGGCCTATGAAAAACTGTTTTTT | CASSVLGPAYEKLFF
TRBJ2-2 | TRBV27 | - | 15 | - | TGTGCCAGCAGAATAGCCGGGGCGAACACCGGGGAGCTGTTTTTT | CASRIAGANTGELFF
TRBJ2-7 | TRBV27 | few | 12 | - | TGTGCCAGCAGTGACATGGCCTACGAGCAGTACTTC | CASSDMAYEQYF
TRBJ2-1 | TRBV24-1 | - | 13 | - | TGTGCCACCAGTGGGACTTTAGGAGATGAGCAGTTCTTC | CATSGTLGDEQFF
TRBJ2-1 | TRBV4-2 | once | 19 | TRBD2 | TGTGCCAGCAGCCAAGAACCCTCTCTCCCGAGCGGGGACTACAATGAGCAGTTCTTC | CASSQEPSLPSGDYNEQFF
TRBJ2-1 | TRBV6-1 | once | 16 | TRBD2 | TGTGCCAGCAGCGAAGGACTAGCGGGAGGGAGAAATGAGCAGTTCTTC | CASSEGLAGGRNEQFF
TRBJ1-1 | TRBV5-1 | - | 14 | - | TGCGCCAGCTACAGGGACCCCTCACCAACTGAAGCTTTCTTT | CASYRDPSPTEAFF
TRBJ2-7 | TRBV5-4 | - | 15 | - | TGTGCCAGCAGCTTGGGCTTTGAGGGAGGGGGAGGCCAGTACTTC | CASSLGFEGGGGQYF
TRBJ2-7 | TRBV24-1 | - | 11 | - | TGTGCCACCAGTGTAGGGGCCGAGCAGTACTTC | CATSVGAEQYF
TRBJ1-2 | TRBV14 | - | 14 | - | TGTGCCAGCAGCCAAGGGAGGGGCCCCTATGGCTACACCTTC | CASSQGRGPYGYTF
TRBJ2-2 | TRBV30 | - | 14 | TRBD1 | TGTGCCTGGAAAGAGGGGGCGCGTTCCGGGGAGCTGTTTTTT | CAWKEGARSGELFF
TRBJ1-5 | TRBV24-1 | - | 14 | TRBD1 | TGTGCCACCAGTGACGACAGGGGCAATCAGCCCCAGCATTTT | CATSDDRGNQPQHF
TRBJ1-2 | TRBV6-5 | - | 13 | - | TGTGCCAGCAGGGGCAGATCTAACTATGGCTACACCTTC | CASRGRSNYGYTF
TRBJ2-1 | TRBV6-2/TRBV6-3 | - | 20 | TRBD2 | TGTGCCAGCAGTCAACGTGGGAGGACTAGCGGGAGTCACCCACGCAATGAGCAGTTCTTC | CASSQRGRTSGSHPRNEQFF
TRBJ1-2 | TRBV29-1 | - | 14 | - | TGCAGCGTCGGTCACAGGCTATCGCACTATGGCTACACCTTC | CSVGHRLSHYGYTF
TRBJ1-6 | TRBV11-2 | few | 15 | - | TGTGCCAGCAGCCTCAGTGAGGGTGCTAATTCACCCCTCCACTTT | CASSLSEGANSPLHF
TRBJ2-1 | TRBV6-4 | once | 15 | - | TGTGCCAGCAGCACATCCCTGGGGACATACAATGAGCAGTTCTTC | CASSTSLGTYNEQFF
TRBJ2-6 | TRBV19 | - | 19 | - | TGTGCCAGTAGTCAAAGGCGGGCAGGTTTGGGAGCTGGGGCCAACGTCCTGACTTTC | CASSQRRAGLGAGANVLTF
TRBJ2-1 | TRBV2 | - | 14 | - | TGTGCCAGCAGTGTTCGGCTAGCTAACAATGAGCAGTTCTTC | CASSVRLANNEQFF
TRBJ2-5 | TRBV24-1 | - | 15 | TRBD2 | TGTGCCACCAGTCAAGCGGGGGGTTACCAAGAGACCCAGTACTTC | CATSQAGGYQETQYF
TRBJ1-6 | TRBV5-1 | - | 15 | - | TGCGCCAGCAGCTTGACTGGGGGGCGGGGGTCACCCCTCCACTTT | CASSLTGGRGSPLHF
TRBJ2-5 | TRBV5-6 | - | 15 | - | TGTGCCAGCAGCTTTATTAGGACATTCCAAGAGACCCAGTACTTC | CASSFIRTFQETQYF
TRBJ1-5 | TRBV18 | - | 17 | - | TGTGCCAGCTCACCTACGGACTCGATGCGAAGCAATCAGCCCCAGCATTTT | CASSPTDSMRSNQPQHF
TRBJ2-7 | TRBV28 | - | 16 | TRBD1 | TGTGCCAGCAGTTTGTTCGGGACAGGGACCTCCTACGAGCAGTACTTC | CASSLFGTGTSYEQYF
TRBJ1-2 | TRBV28 | - | 15 | TRBD1 | TGTGCCAGCAGTCTCGGACAGGGGGCTCTCTATGGCTACACCTTC | CASSLGQGALYGYTF
TRBJ2-7 | TRBV6-5 | - | 15 | - | TGTGCCAGCAGGCTAACCCAGGGTTCAGTTGGCGAGCAGTACTTC | CASRLTQGSVGEQYF
TRBJ2-1 | TRBV30 | - | 11 | - | TGTGCCTGGAGTAGTACAGATGAGCAGTTCTTC | CAWSSTDEQFF
TRBJ2-2 | TRBV9 | - | 15 | TRBD2 | TGTGCCAGTAACCCTAGCGGAACGAACACCGGGGAGCTGTTTTTT | CASNPSGTNTGELFF
TRBJ1-4 | TRBV6-1 | - | 16 | - | TGTGCCAGCAGTGTTGGAACAGGTTCAACTAATGAAAAACTGTTTTTT | CASSVGTGSTNEKLFF
TRBJ1-3 | TRBV3-1/TRBV3-2 | - | 16 | - | TGTGCCAGCAGCCAAGACCATACAGGGCCCGGAAACACCATATATTTT | CASSQDHTGPGNTIYF
TRBJ1-5 | TRBV5-1 | - | 16 | TRBD1 | TGCGCCAGCAGCCCTGGAGTGGGGACAGGGAATCAGCCCCAGCATTTT | CASSPGVGTGNQPQHF
TRBJ1-6 | TRBV11-3 | once | 13 | - | TGTGCCAGCTCCTCGACACTGAATTCACCCCTCCACTTT | CASSSTLNSPLHF
TRBJ2-1 | TRBV5-5 | - | 13 | - | TGTGCCAGCAGCTTCCAGGGTATGAATGAGCAGTTCTTC | CASSFQGMNEQFF
TRBJ1-1 | TRBV10-3 | - | 14 | TRBD1 | TGTGCCATCAGTGGGAACAGGGGGGTCACTGAAGCTTTCTTT | CAISGNRGVTEAFF
TRBJ2-5 | TRBV7-6 | - | 18 | TRBD2 | TGTGCCAGCAGCTTAGCGTCTAGCGGGGGGGCCCTCCAAGAGACCCAGTACTTC | CASSLASSGGALQETQYF
TRBJ1-1 | TRBV5-1 | - | 15 | - | TGCGCCAGCAGCTTAGTGGCGCAGGGGCAGACTGAAGCTTTCTTT | CASSLVAQGQTEAFF
TRBJ2-3 | TRBV12-3/TRBV12-4 | - | 13 | TRBD1 | TGTGCCAGCAGTTTTGGCAGGGGGGATACGCAGTATTTT | CASSFGRGDTQYF
TRBJ2-5 | TRBV29-1 | - | 12 | - | TGCAGCGGTGGACATGCCCAAGAGACCCAGTACTTC | CSGGHAQETQYF
TRBJ1-1 | TRBV6-6 | - | 14 | - | TGTGCCAGCAGTTACACGGGATTCAACACTGAAGCTTTCTTT | CASSYTGFNTEAFF
TRBJ1-1 | TRBV20-1 | - | 11 | - | TGCAGTGCCAGTGAGGGAGGGGAAGCTTTCTTT | CSASEGGEAFF
TRBJ2-3 | TRBV7-9 | - | 14 | - | TGTGCCAGCAGCTGGGCAGGTAGCACAGATACGCAGTATTTT | CASSWAGSTDTQYF
TRBJ1-3 | TRBV18 | - | 16 | TRBD1 | TGTGCCAGCTCACCTCGGGACAGGGTTGATGGAAACACCATATATTTT | CASSPRDRVDGNTIYF